This T cell receptor beta chain comes out of a study of T cell responses to AZD1222 COVID-19 vaccine. Overall study: Second doses that came at about 4 or about 12 weeks were put together.

Assay: immunoSEQ multiplex PCR; the TCRdb copy retains only in-frame clones and omits some. The sample carries about 140,000 clones, approximately 92% recorded once. This clone was observed a few times. The CDR3 has 14 amino acids. Trimming removed 4 bases at V and 5 bases at J, with 14 bases between. Germline V CDR1 and CDR2: SGHNT, YYREEE (reference sequence). V and J are TRBV5-4 and TRBJ2-3; the D gene is possibly TRBD2 (6 bases). Sequencing used peripheral blood, obtained on day 0 of AZD1222 vaccination. The clonotype was recovered from an adult in good health. As DNA, the CDR3 is TGTGCCAGCAGCCTGGGGGAGGTAGAAGATACGCAGTATTTT. Its protein is CASSLGEVEDTQYF.